Listed below are T cell receptor beta chains from one sample, sequenced in a study of response to subunit inactivated influenza vaccine. MiXCR, applied by TCRdb to the RT-PCR reads, yields one record per CDR3 protein. The sample holds approximately 500,000 distinct CDR3 sequences, around 15% seen once. Source: PBMCs from blood, taken 11 to 12 days after vaccination. The source of these receptors is a man aged 50 to 59 who received an inactivated influenza vaccine. Each CDR3 is given with its conserved first and last residue. A D gene is named only where the DNA matches it firmly. Rows may omit the clone size; those that give it use once, few, many or a size class.

D gene: NA; J gene: TRBJ2-5; V gene: TRBV7-9; clone size: few; CDR3 length: 11; CDR3 DNA: TGTGCCAGCAGCTCTGCCCCGTCCCGGGACTTC; CDR3 protein: CASSSAPSRDF
D gene: NA; J gene: TRBJ2-7; V gene: TRBV11-3; clone size: NA; CDR3 length: 13; CDR3 DNA: TGTGCCAGCAGCCCGGGGCCCACCTACGAGCAGTACTTC; CDR3 protein: CASSPGPTYEQYF
D gene: NA; J gene: TRBJ2-5; V gene: TRBV5-1; clone size: many; CDR3 length: 15; CDR3 DNA: TGCGCCAGCAGCTTGGTGGTCGGGAGTGGAGAGACCCAGTACTTC; CDR3 protein: CASSLVVGSGETQYF
D gene: NA; J gene: TRBJ2-1; V gene: TRBV7-2; clone size: many; CDR3 length: 15; CDR3 DNA: TGTGCCAGCAGCTTGGGTGAGGGCTCCTACAATGAGCAGTTCTTC; CDR3 protein: CASSLGEGSYNEQFF
D gene: NA; J gene: TRBJ2-7; V gene: TRBV5-1; clone size: few; CDR3 length: 16; CDR3 DNA: TGCGCCAGCAGCTTGGGATATACTAGTGAGGTCTACGAGCAGTACTTC; CDR3 protein: CASSLGYTSEVYEQYF
D gene: NA; J gene: TRBJ2-1; V gene: TRBV18; clone size: NA; CDR3 length: 15; CDR3 DNA: TGTGCCAGCTCACCATTTGGAAATGGCTACAATGAGCAGTTCTTC; CDR3 protein: CASSPFGNGYNEQFF
D gene: TRBD2; J gene: TRBJ2-1; V gene: TRBV28; clone size: many; CDR3 length: 15; CDR3 DNA: TGTGCCAGCAGAAGAGCGGGAGGGACTTACAATGAGCAGTTCTTC; CDR3 protein: CASRRAGGTYNEQFF
D gene: NA; J gene: TRBJ2-3; V gene: TRBV3-1; clone size: few; CDR3 length: 15; CDR3 DNA: TGTGCCAGCAGGTTCGAGGGGGGTAACACAGATACGCAGTATTTT; CDR3 protein: CASRFEGGNTDTQYF
D gene: NA; J gene: TRBJ2-5; V gene: TRBV7-8; clone size: many; CDR3 length: 15; CDR3 DNA: TGTGCCAGCAGCCTTACCCGGACGGGCCAAGAGACCCAGTACTTC; CDR3 protein: CASSLTRTGQETQYF
D gene: NA; J gene: TRBJ2-7; V gene: TRBV27; clone size: NA; CDR3 length: 12; CDR3 DNA: TGTGCCAGCACCAATAGCGTCAGAGAGCAGTACTTC; CDR3 protein: CASTNSVREQYF
D gene: NA; J gene: TRBJ2-5; V gene: TRBV15; clone size: many; CDR3 length: 12; CDR3 DNA: TGTGCCACCAGCACCTACAGGGAGACCCAGTACTTC; CDR3 protein: CATSTYRETQYF
D gene: NA; J gene: TRBJ2-1; V gene: TRBV10-3; clone size: NA; CDR3 length: 19; CDR3 DNA: TGTGCCATCAACAGGGGGAGTAGCGGGGGCCGAAACTCCTACAATGAGCAGTTCTTC; CDR3 protein: CAINRGSSGGRNSYNEQFF
D gene: NA; J gene: TRBJ1-4; V gene: TRBV20-1; clone size: NA; CDR3 length: 13; CDR3 DNA: TGCAGTGCTAGTAAAGCAACTAATGAAAAACTGTTTTTT; CDR3 protein: CSASKATNEKLFF
D gene: TRBD1; J gene: TRBJ1-1; V gene: TRBV5-1; clone size: many; CDR3 length: 14; CDR3 DNA: TGCGCCAGCAGCTTGGGGGGACAGGGATTTGAAGCTTTCTTT; CDR3 protein: CASSLGGQGFEAFF
D gene: NA; J gene: TRBJ2-5; V gene: TRBV2; clone size: NA; CDR3 length: 14; CDR3 DNA: TGTGCCAGCAGTGAAGTAACTAGCCGGGAGACCCAGTACTTC; CDR3 protein: CASSEVTSRETQYF
D gene: NA; J gene: TRBJ2-2; V gene: TRBV6-5; clone size: few; CDR3 length: 15; CDR3 DNA: TGTGCCAGCAGTTACTTCGACGGGGACACCGGGGAGCTGTTTTTT; CDR3 protein: CASSYFDGDTGELFF
D gene: NA; J gene: TRBJ1-2; V gene: TRBV9; clone size: NA; CDR3 length: 12; CDR3 DNA: TGTGCCAGCAATGCTAACAGTCATGGCTACACCTTC; CDR3 protein: CASNANSHGYTF
D gene: TRBD1; J gene: TRBJ2-5; V gene: TRBV7-9; clone size: few; CDR3 length: 16; CDR3 DNA: TGTGCCAGCAGCTTGCCTCGGGACAGGGGGGATTCGACCCAGTACTTC; CDR3 protein: CASSLPRDRGDSTQYF
D gene: NA; J gene: TRBJ2-7; V gene: TRBV12-3/TRBV12-4; clone size: many; CDR3 length: 12; CDR3 DNA: TGTGCCAGCAGTTTTGGCAGGGCCGAGCAGTACTTC; CDR3 protein: CASSFGRAEQYF
D gene: NA; J gene: TRBJ2-2; V gene: TRBV7-8; clone size: few; CDR3 length: 16; CDR3 DNA: TGTGCCAGCAGTCTCCCTCGGGCAGGGTGGGCCGGGGAGCTGTTTTTT; CDR3 protein: CASSLPRAGWAGELFF
D gene: TRBD1; J gene: TRBJ1-2; V gene: TRBV20-1; clone size: few; CDR3 length: 17; CDR3 DNA: TGCAGTGCTAGGCAAATTCCGGGACAGGGCCACGACTATGGCTACACCTTC; CDR3 protein: CSARQIPGQGHDYGYTF
D gene: TRBD1; J gene: TRBJ1-1; V gene: TRBV4-1; clone size: few; CDR3 length: 16; CDR3 DNA: TGCGCCAGCAGCCGAGTTCGGACAGGGGGTTGGACTGAAGCTTTCTTT; CDR3 protein: CASSRVRTGGWTEAFF
D gene: TRBD2; J gene: TRBJ2-3; V gene: TRBV20-1; clone size: many; CDR3 length: 15; CDR3 DNA: TGCAGTGCTATACTAGCGGCATTGGGCACAGATACGCAGTATTTT; CDR3 protein: CSAILAALGTDTQYF
D gene: NA; J gene: TRBJ1-1; V gene: TRBV4-1; clone size: NA; CDR3 length: 16; CDR3 DNA: TGCGCCAGCAGCCAATTTCCCCAGGGCTTGAACACTGAAGCTTTCTTT; CDR3 protein: CASSQFPQGLNTEAFF
D gene: TRBD2; J gene: TRBJ2-1; V gene: TRBV4-3; clone size: few; CDR3 length: 18; CDR3 DNA: TGCGCCAGCAGCCAACGACTAGCGGGGGGGTACTCCTACAATGAGCAGTTCTTC; CDR3 protein: CASSQRLAGGYSYNEQFF
D gene: NA; J gene: TRBJ1-2; V gene: TRBV27; clone size: few; CDR3 length: 12; CDR3 DNA: TGTGCCAGCAGTTTGGAGGGGACACGCTACACCTTC; CDR3 protein: CASSLEGTRYTF
D gene: NA; J gene: TRBJ1-4; V gene: TRBV7-9; clone size: NA; CDR3 length: 15; CDR3 DNA: TGTGCCAGCAGCTCAACGACAGACTACAATGAAAAACTGTTTTTT; CDR3 protein: CASSSTTDYNEKLFF
D gene: NA; J gene: TRBJ1-3; V gene: TRBV28; clone size: few; CDR3 length: 17; CDR3 DNA: TGTGCCAGCAGTTCTCGCCGGACAGCTTGGAATGGAAACACCATATATTTT; CDR3 protein: CASSSRRTAWNGNTIYF